This is a list of T cell receptor beta chains from one sample in a study of blood T cells in healthy people across ages. A single record per CDR3 protein comes from TCRdb applying MiXCR to the 5' RACE reads. The table shows around 780,000 distinct CDR3 sequences, with 45% to 70% occurring only once. Specimen: blood. Receptor source: a man aged 40-50 years in good health. Both conserved end residues are part of each CDR3. D genes are given only for firm matches.

V: TRBV29-1; J: TRBJ2-3; D: -; DNA: TGCAGCGCCAAAGCCAGGGAATATACGCAGTATTTT; CDR3: CSAKAREYTQYF
V: TRBV27; J: TRBJ2-7; D: TRBD1; DNA: TGTGCCAGCAGTCAAGGGACAGAACCCTACGAGCAGTACTTC; CDR3: CASSQGTEPYEQYF
V: TRBV7-8; J: TRBJ2-1; D: -; DNA: TGTGCCAGCAGCTTATATGCCGGAAACAATGAGCAGTTCTTC; CDR3: CASSLYAGNNEQFF
V: TRBV4-3; J: TRBJ2-1; D: -; DNA: TGCGCCAGCAGCCTAAAACGAGGGACGGCGGTTGAGCAGTTCTTC; CDR3: CASSLKRGTAVEQFF
V: TRBV7-9; J: TRBJ1-2; D: -; DNA: TGTGCCAGCGTAAAGGGAAGCGGGCACTATGGCTACACCTTC; CDR3: CASVKGSGHYGYTF
V: TRBV4-2; J: TRBJ2-7; D: -; DNA: TGTGCCAGCAGCCAAGATGCCGGGTCGGGCTACGAGCAGTACTTC; CDR3: CASSQDAGSGYEQYF
V: TRBV28; J: TRBJ1-5; D: -; DNA: TGTGCCAGCAATCCAGGGGACGGTCGGAGGCCCCAGCATTTT; CDR3: CASNPGDGRRPQHF
V: TRBV5-6; J: TRBJ1-5; D: TRBD1; DNA: TGTGCCAGCAGCTCATTGGACAGGGTCTGGCATTTT; CDR3: CASSSLDRVWHF
V: TRBV10-3; J: TRBJ2-5; D: TRBD2; DNA: TGTGCCATCAGTGAGGGACTAGCGGGAGGGAGCCAAGAGACCCAGTACTTC; CDR3: CAISEGLAGGSQETQYF
V: TRBV29-1; J: TRBJ2-3; D: TRBD2; DNA: TGCAGCGTGGATTTGATGGCGGGGGCAGATACGCAGTATTTT; CDR3: CSVDLMAGADTQYF
V: TRBV9; J: TRBJ2-6; D: TRBD2; DNA: TGTGTCAGCAGCGTAGGGCCAGCGGGGGGATCTGGGGCCAACGTCCTGACTTTC; CDR3: CVSSVGPAGGSGANVLTF
V: TRBV3-1; J: TRBJ2-7; D: -; DNA: TGTGCCAGCAGCCAAGTTATAAGGGCCGAGCAGTACTTC; CDR3: CASSQVIRAEQYF
V: TRBV27; J: TRBJ1-2; D: TRBD1; DNA: TGTGCCAGCAGTTTATCAGGGGGCGGGTGTGGCTACACCTTC; CDR3: CASSLSGGGCGYTF
V: TRBV7-9; J: TRBJ2-2; D: -; DNA: TGTGCCAGCAGCTTTGGGGTCGGGGAGCTGTTTTTT; CDR3: CASSFGVGELFF